This TCR beta chain was documented in a study of identical twins. Germline V gene data show CDR1 as MDHEN and CDR2 as SYDVKM. V was shortened by 2 bases and J by 10 bases, with 14 bases between the two germline ends. The CDR3 has 14 residues. This clonotype was recorded a few times. TCRdb independently ran MiXCR on the 5' RACE reads; one entry per CDR3 protein. The sample has 1.5 million or so distinct CDR3 sequences; under 35% are singletons. Sequencing was performed on cord blood. The source of this sequence is a newborn girl in good health. The V and J genes are TRBV28 and TRBJ1-4, with D possibly matching TRBD1 (5 bases). The CDR3, as DNA: TGTGCCAGCAGTTTACGGGACTGGTTTGGAAAACTGTTTTTT. Translated, it gives CASSLRDWFGKLFF.